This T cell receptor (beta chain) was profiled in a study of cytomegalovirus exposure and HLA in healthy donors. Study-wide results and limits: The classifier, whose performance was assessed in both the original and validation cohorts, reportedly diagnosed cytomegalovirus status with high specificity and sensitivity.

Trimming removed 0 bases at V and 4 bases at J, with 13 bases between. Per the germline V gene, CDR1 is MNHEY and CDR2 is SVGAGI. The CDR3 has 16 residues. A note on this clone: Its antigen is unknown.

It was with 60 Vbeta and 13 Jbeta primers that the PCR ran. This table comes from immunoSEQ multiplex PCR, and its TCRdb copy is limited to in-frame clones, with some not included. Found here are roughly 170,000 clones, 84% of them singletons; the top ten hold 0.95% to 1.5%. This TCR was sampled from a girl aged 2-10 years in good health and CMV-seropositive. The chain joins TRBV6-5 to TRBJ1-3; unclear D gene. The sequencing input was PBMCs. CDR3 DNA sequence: TGTGCCAGCAGTTACTCTTGGGCGGGCCGGGGAAACACCATATATTTT. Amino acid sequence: CASSYSWAGRGNTIYF.